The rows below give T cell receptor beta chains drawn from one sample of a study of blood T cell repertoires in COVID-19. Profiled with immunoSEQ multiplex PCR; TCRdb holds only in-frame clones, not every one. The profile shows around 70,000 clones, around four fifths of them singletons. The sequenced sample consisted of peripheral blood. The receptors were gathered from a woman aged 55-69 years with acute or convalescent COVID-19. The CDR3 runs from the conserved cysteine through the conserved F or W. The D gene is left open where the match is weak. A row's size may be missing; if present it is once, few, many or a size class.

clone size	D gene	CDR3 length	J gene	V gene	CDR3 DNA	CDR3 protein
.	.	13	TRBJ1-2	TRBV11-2	TGTGCCAGCAGCTCCCCGCCGGGGTATGGCTACACCTTC	CASSSPPGYGYTF
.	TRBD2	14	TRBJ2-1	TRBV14	TGTGCCAGCAGCCCCGGGACTAGCGGGAGCGAGCAGTTCTTC	CASSPGTSGSEQFF
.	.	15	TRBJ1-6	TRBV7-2	TGTGCCAGCAGCTTCCTAAATGCGGAGAATTCACCCCTCCACTTT	CASSFLNAENSPLHF
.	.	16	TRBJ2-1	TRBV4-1	TGCGCCAGCAGCCAAGATGGTCTAGTTACGCTCAATGAGCAGTTCTTC	CASSQDGLVTLNEQFF
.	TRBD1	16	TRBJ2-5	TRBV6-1	TGTGCCAGCAGTGAATGGGGACAGGGGAATAGGGAGACCCAGTACTTC	CASSEWGQGNRETQYF
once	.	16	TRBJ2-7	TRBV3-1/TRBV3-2	TGTGCCAGCAGCCGACATGGGACAAGTACTTACTACGAGCAGTACTTC	CASSRHGTSTYYEQYF
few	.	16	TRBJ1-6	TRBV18	TGTGCCAGCTCACCCACAGCGGGGGGAGGAAATTCACCCCTCCACTTT	CASSPTAGGGNSPLHF
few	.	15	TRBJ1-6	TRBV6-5	TGTGCCAGCAGTTACTCGAGAACCGGGAATTCACCCCTCCACTTT	CASSYSRTGNSPLHF
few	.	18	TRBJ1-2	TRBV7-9	TGTGCCATCCTAAGCGACCGGGACAAGCACCAAACTAACTATGGCTACACCTTC	CAILSDRDKHQTNYGYTF
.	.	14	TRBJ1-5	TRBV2	TGTGCCAGCAGTGAAGCGCTAAGCAATCAGCCCCAGCATTTT	CASSEALSNQPQHF
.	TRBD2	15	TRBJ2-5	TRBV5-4	TGTGCCAGCAGCTTGGACGGGAGGGCCGCAGAGACCCAGTACTTC	CASSLDGRAAETQYF
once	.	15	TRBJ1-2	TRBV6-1	TGTGCCAGCAGTGAAAAAGGGTGGACAAAATATGGCTACACCTTC	CASSEKGWTKYGYTF
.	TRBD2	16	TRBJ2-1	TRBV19	TGTGCCAGTAGTGTGTTAGCGGGAGAATTTGACAATGAGCAGTTCTTC	CASSVLAGEFDNEQFF
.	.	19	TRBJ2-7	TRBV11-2	TGTGCCAGCAGCTTAGACATGGCGAAAGAGGGACTTGGCTCCTACGAGCAGTACTTC	CASSLDMAKEGLGSYEQYF
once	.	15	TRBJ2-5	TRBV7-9	TGTGCCAGCAGCTACACCATCGGGGTCGGAGAGACCCAGTACTTC	CASSYTIGVGETQYF
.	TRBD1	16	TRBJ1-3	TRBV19	TGTGCCAGTAGTATACGACAGGGGTACTCTGGAAACACCATATATTTT	CASSIRQGYSGNTIYF
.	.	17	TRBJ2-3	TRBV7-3	TGTGCCAGCAGCTTAAATACGGCAGACTTTTTTTTCGATACGCAGTATTTT	CASSLNTADFFFDTQYF
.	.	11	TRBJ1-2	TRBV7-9	TGTGCCAGCAGCCGGGGAGACGGCTACACCTTC	CASSRGDGYTF
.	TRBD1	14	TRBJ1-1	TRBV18	TGTGCCAGCTCACCTAGACAGGGAGAGGCTGAAGCTTTCTTT	CASSPRQGEAEAFF
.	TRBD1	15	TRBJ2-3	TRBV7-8	TGTGCCAGCAGGCCCCAGGGGGCTATCACAGATACGCAGTATTTT	CASRPQGAITDTQYF
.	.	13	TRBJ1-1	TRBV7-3	TGTGCCAGCAGTACCAATGGAGGGGCTGAAGCTTTCTTT	CASSTNGGAEAFF
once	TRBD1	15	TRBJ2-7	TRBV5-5	TGTGCCAGCAGTTTCCGGGACAGGGTAACCCACGAGCAGTACTTC	CASSFRDRVTHEQYF
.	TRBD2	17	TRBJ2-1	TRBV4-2	TGTGCCAGCAGCCAAGAGATAGCGGGAGCTTTCGGGGATGAGCAGTTCTTC	CASSQEIAGAFGDEQFF
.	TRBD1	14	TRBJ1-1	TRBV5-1	TGCGCCAGCAGCGCAAGGACAGGGGGCTCTGAAGCTTTCTTT	CASSARTGGSEAFF
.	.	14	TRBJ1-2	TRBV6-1	TGTGCCAGCAGTGAAGGGCCCGCGGTCCGTGGCTACACCTTC	CASSEGPAVRGYTF
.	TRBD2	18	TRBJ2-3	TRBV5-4	TGTGCCAGCACCAAGTGGACTAGCGGGGGGGCGGCTACAGATACGCAGTATTTT	CASTKWTSGGAATDTQYF
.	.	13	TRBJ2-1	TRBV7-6	TGTGCCAGCAGCGGTCAGGGCTACAATGAGCAGTTCTTC	CASSGQGYNEQFF
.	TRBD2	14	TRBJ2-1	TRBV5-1	TGCGCCAGCAGCTTGTCGGGAGGCCACAATGAGCAGTTCTTC	CASSLSGGHNEQFF
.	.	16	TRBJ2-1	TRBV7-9	TGTGCCAGCAGCTTTCAGGGTTTAGGTTTGAGCAATGAGCAGTTCTTC	CASSFQGLGLSNEQFF
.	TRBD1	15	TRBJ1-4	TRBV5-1	TGCGCCAGCAGCTTGGCCGGGACAGGGGGTGAAAAACTGTTTTTT	CASSLAGTGGEKLFF
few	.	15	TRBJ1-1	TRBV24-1	TGTGCCACCAGTGACCCGGGTTCGGGGGACACTGAAGCTTTCTTT	CATSDPGSGDTEAFF
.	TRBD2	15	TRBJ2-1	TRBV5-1	TGCGCCAGCAGCTTGGTCTTAGCGGGAGTCAATGAGCAGTTCTTC	CASSLVLAGVNEQFF
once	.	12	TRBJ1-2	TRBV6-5	TGTGCCAGCAGTCAGGTCGGCTATGGCTACACCTTC	CASSQVGYGYTF
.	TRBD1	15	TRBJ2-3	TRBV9	TGTGCCAGCAGCGCCGGGGACAGGGCAAGGGATACGCAGTATTTT	CASSAGDRARDTQYF
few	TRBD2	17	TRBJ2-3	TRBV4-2	TGTGCCAGCAGCCAAGAGAGTCGGGGGGGTAGGACAGATACGCAGTATTTT	CASSQESRGGRTDTQYF
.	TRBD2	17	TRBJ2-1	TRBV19	TGTGCCAGTAGTATAGGTAGCGGGATGAGCTCCTACAATGAGCAGTTCTTC	CASSIGSGMSSYNEQFF
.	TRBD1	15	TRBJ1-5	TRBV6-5	TGTGCCAGCAGTCCACTGGGGACAGGGAATCAGCCCCAGCATTTT	CASSPLGTGNQPQHF
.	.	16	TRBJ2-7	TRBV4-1	TGCGCCAGCAGCCAAGATCCGACAGGGAGGCTCTACGAGCAGTACTTC	CASSQDPTGRLYEQYF
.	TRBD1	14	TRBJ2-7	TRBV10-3	TGTGCCATCAGCCCGGACAGGGCTTACTACGAGCAGTACTTC	CAISPDRAYYEQYF
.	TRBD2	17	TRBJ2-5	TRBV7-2	TGTGCCAGCAGCTTAGAGCTCGGGGGGGGATTTGGAGAGACCCAGTACTTC	CASSLELGGGFGETQYF
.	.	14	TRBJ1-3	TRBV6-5	TGTGCCAGCGGGCAGGGGATCTCTGGAAACACCATATATTTT	CASGQGISGNTIYF
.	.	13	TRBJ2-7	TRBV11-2	TGTGCCAGCAGCTTAGGGCAGATCTACGAGCAGTACTTC	CASSLGQIYEQYF
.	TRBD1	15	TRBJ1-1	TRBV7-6	TGTGCCAGCAGCTTAGATGTCAGGGGGCCTTCTGAAGCTTTCTTT	CASSLDVRGPSEAFF
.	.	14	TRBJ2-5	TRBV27	TGTGCCAGCAGTTTAGACAGTCTCCAAGAGACCCAGTACTTC	CASSLDSLQETQYF